This TCR beta chain was identified in a study of OX40 agonist ivuxolimab in advanced cancers. Study overall: Patients received the agonistic anti-OX40 (CD134) antibody ivuxolimab. The diagnoses of dose-escalation patients were hepatocellular carcinoma, melanoma, renal cell or head and neck cancer. Overall study results and limits: Averaging showed that CD8+ T cells had more expanded clones than CD4+ did.

Libraries were prepared by immunoSEQ multiplex PCR; TCRdb keeps only in-frame clonotypes and omits some of them. The sample lists tens of thousands of clones; more than 80% were seen once. To note about this clone: Its antigen is unidentified.

Patients who had autoimmune disease history or got systemic immunosuppression were left out. This CDR3 is 16 amino acids long. CDR1 is KGHSH and CDR2 is LQKENI in the germline V gene. Deletions cut 2 bases from V and 5 bases from J, with 16 bases between. This specimen consisted of CD4+ or CD8+ T cells sorted from blood, obtained in a trial of the OX40 agonist ivuxolimab. This chain links TRBV18 with TRBJ2-1, with D perhaps given as TRBD1 or TRBD2 (7 bases each). The TCR sequence derives from an adult with an advanced solid tumor such as melanoma, head and neck, liver or kidney cancer. The CDR3 sequence is CASSPWEGTDNNEQFF. The CDR3 region has the DNA TGTGCCAGCTCACCATGGGAGGGGACAGACAACAATGAGCAGTTCTTC.